This TCR beta chain was found in a study of identical twins. Study-wide results and limits: Among beta out-of-frame sequences, excess sharing between twins appeared weaker.

This clonotype has only a few counts. Its antigen is undetermined. Healthy Caucasians supplied all donations. cDNA molecules carried unique molecular identifiers, and template switching added a universal primer site. TCRdb passed the 5' RACE reads through MiXCR, listing each CDR3 protein once. The sample has about 890,000 distinct CDR3 sequences, around 12% seen once; the top ten hold about 1.5%. Trimming pared 3 bases from V and 1 base from J, leaving 12 bases between. CDR3 length: 14 amino acids. Germline CDR1 and CDR2: DFQATT and SNEGSKA (reference sequence). These records were also assigned to another study, of yellow fever vaccine responses in identical twins.

Sequenced sample: PBMCs. V usage is TRBV20-1 and J usage is TRBJ2-5, with D perhaps matching TRBD2 (6 bases). The origin of this receptor is a woman younger than 30 in good health. CDR3 protein: CSARWLASQETQYF. CDR3 bases: TGCAGTGCTAGGTGGCTAGCGAGCCAAGAGACCCAGTACTTC.